What follows are 11 T cell receptor beta chains derived from one specimen sequenced in a study of blood T cell repertoires in COVID-19. The protocol was immunoSEQ multiplex PCR, while the TCRdb copy is restricted to in-frame clones and leaves out a portion. The data hold hundreds of thousands of clones, with roughly 90% observed a single time. Material for sequencing was PBMCs or T cells enriched from blood (not recorded which). The receptors were sampled from a woman in her forties who had recovered from COVID-19.

The genes are TRBV11-2 and TRBJ2-1; no clear D gene. The CDR3 is made up of 15 amino acids. The V end was cut by 0 bases, the J end by 3 bases, with 9 bases between. Germline CDR1 is SGHAT and CDR2 is FQNNGV. The CDR3, as DNA: TGTGCCAGCAGCTTAGAGTCGCGGTTCTACAATGAGCAGTTCTTC. The encoded protein is CASSLESRFYNEQFF.

This chain's CDR3 is CASSEIQGYYNEQFF. CDR3 bases: TGTGCCAGCAGTGAAATCCAGGGGTACTACAATGAGCAGTTCTTC. The chain combines TRBV6-1 with TRBJ2-1, with D maybe TRBD1 (6 bases). This CDR3 contains 15 residues. Germline V CDR1 and CDR2: MNHNS, SASEGT. V lost 2 bases to trimming and J lost 3 bases, with 11 bases between them.

The chain employs TRBV4-3 and TRBJ1-2, with a weak D call TRBD1 (5 bases). Germline V CDR1 and CDR2: LGHNA, YSLEER. This CDR3 contains 13 residues. Trimming left V 0 bases short and J 4 bases short, with 6 bases between. CDR3 DNA sequence: TGCGCCAGCAGCCAAGATAGGGGCTATGGCTACACCTTC. Amino acid sequence: CASSQDRGYGYTF.

The genes are TRBV11-2 and TRBJ2-3; TRBD1 agrees at 7 bases. V dropped 4 bases and J dropped 3; count of bases not matched to a gene: 4. Per the germline V gene, CDR1 is SGHAT and CDR2 is FQNNGV. CDR3 length: 14 residues. CDR3 amino acids: CASSSLTGTDTQYF. The CDR3 bases are TGTGCCAGCAGCTCTTTGACAGGGACAGATACGCAGTATTTT.

This clone was seen just once. The V gene is TRBV7-9, the J gene TRBJ2-7; 8 positions match TRBD1. With V trimmed by 5 bases and J by 3 bases, 12 bases remained unmatched. Germline CDR1 is SEHNR and CDR2 is FQNEAQ (reference sequence). This CDR3 spans 16 amino acids. The DNA for the CDR3 is TGTGCCAGCAGCAAACCAGGACAGGGTGGGGTCTACGAGCAGTACTTC. Encoded protein: CASSKPGQGGVYEQYF.

This chain links TRBV27 with TRBJ1-2, with TRBD1 identical over 9 bases. Germline V CDR1 and CDR2: MNHEY, SMNVEV (reference sequence). Germline trimming cut 3 bases from V and 8 bases from J; bases unmatched to any gene: 7. The CDR3 runs 14 residues. The CDR3 loop is CASSFSGTGNGYTF. CDR3 nucleotide sequence: TGTGCCAGCAGTTTCTCCGGGACAGGGAACGGCTACACCTTC.

The rearrangement joins TRBV11-1 to TRBJ2-7, with TRBD2 matching 11 bases. Per germline, CDR1 SGHAT and CDR2 FQDESV (reference sequence). The CDR3 extends over 15 amino acids. Germline trimming cut 5 bases from V and 5 bases from J; bases unmatched to any gene: 8. CDR3 DNA: TGTGCCAGCAGCACAGGGACTAGCGGTGTCCACGAGCAGTACTTC. Translated, it gives CASSTGTSGVHEQYF.

This clone showed up just a few times. This chain uses TRBV29-1 with TRBJ1-5, with D unclear. The CDR3 extends over 14 amino acids. The V and J ends lost 4 bases and 4 bases respectively, with 14 bases between them. CDR1 and CDR2 from the germline V gene are SQVTM and ANQGSEA. The CDR3 sequence: CSVVVGGSNQPQHF. CDR3 in DNA: TGCAGCGTTGTCGTCGGAGGGAGTAATCAGCCCCAGCATTTT. Drawing the rest from reference TRBV29-1 and TRBJ1-5, the complete variable domain is SAVISQKPSRDICQRGTSLTIQCQVDSQVTMMFWYRQQPGQSLTLIATANQGSEATYESGFVIDKFPISRPNLTFSTLTVSNMSPEDSSIYLCSVVVGGSNQPQHFGDGTRLSIL.

V gene TRBV4-3 combines with J gene TRBJ2-1; 8 bases are shared with TRBD1. J gave up 3 bases and V 3 bases, and 7 bases lay outside the gene matches. Germline V gene lookup returns CDR1 LGHNA and CDR2 YSLEER. The CDR3 has 16 amino acids. Here the CDR3 reads CASSHRTGRIYNEQFF. For the CDR3, the DNA is TGCGCCAGCAGCCACAGGACAGGGAGGATCTACAATGAGCAGTTCTTC.

The chain carries TRBV7-9 and TRBJ1-5; a possible D gene is TRBD1 (6 bases). The CDR3 totals 13 residues. The germline V and J ends were trimmed by 3 bases and 5 bases, with 8 bases remaining between them. Germline-derived CDR1 and CDR2 are SEHNR and FQNEAQ (reference sequence). As DNA, the CDR3 is TGTGCCAGCAGCTTTAACAGGGATCAGCCCCAGCATTTT. Protein product: CASSFNRDQPQHF.

The J gene is TRBJ2-7, the V gene TRBV11-2; TRBD1 agrees at 10 bases. After removal of 4 bases from V and 3 bases from J, the junction contained 6 bases not matched to a gene. The CDR3 is 15 amino acids. The germline V gene encodes CDR1 SGHAT and CDR2 FQNNGV. In nucleotides, the CDR3 is TGTGCCAGCAGCTCTGGGACAGGGGCGCACTACGAGCAGTACTTC. Residues: CASSSGTGAHYEQYF. Full variable domain (remainder filled in from reference TRBV11-2 and TRBJ2-7): EAGVAQSPRYKIIEKRQSVAFWCNPISGHATLYWYQQILGQGPKLLIQFQNNGVVDDSQLPKDRFSAERLKGVDSTLKIQPAKLEDSAVYLCASSSGTGAHYEQYFGPGTRLTVT.